This TCR beta chain was identified during a study of shared clonotypes between healthy human individuals. Memory CD4+ cells were the fraction left after CD45RA+ naive selection. The germline V gene has CDR1 SNHLY and CDR2 FYNNEI. CDR3 length: 17 amino acids. J gave up 7 bases and V 11 bases, and 20 bases lay outside the gene matches. Sequenced by immunoSEQ multiplex PCR; TCRdb stores in-frame clones only, minus some. The sample lists roughly 2,300,000 clones; less than 95% were seen once. Sequencing was performed on naive CD4+ T cells from PBMCs. The subset is: CD45RA+ positively selected. This TCR derives from a man aged 18-30 years in good health. Some clones in this sample may be carry-over from other donors' samples. The chain joins TRBV2 to TRBJ2-5, with 12 bases identical to TRBD2. The CDR3 DNA is TGTGCCTCCAAAGAGATGGTTGGACTAGCGGGATCAGGGACCCAGTACTTC. Encoded protein: CASKEMVGLAGSGTQYF.